The next 2 T cell receptor beta chains were all read from a single sample in a study of T-cell reconstitution after alpha-beta-depleted transplantation in children. Molecular barcoding with unique molecular identifiers was used for the TCRbeta library. TCRdb re-called the PCR reads with MiXCR, one entry per CDR3 protein. The table lists under 300,000 distinct CDR3 sequences, 11% of them singletons. The specimen was peripheral blood, collected 180 days after TCRalphabeta/CD19-depleted stem cell transplant. The receptors here all came from a male patient aged 2 to 10 who had a stem cell transplant for chronic granulomatous disease, so the T cells may come from the graft donor.

This clonotype was seen only a few times. V gene TRBV3-1 combines with J gene TRBJ2-1; 11 nucleotides line up with TRBD2. CDR3 length equals 16 residues. Germline lookup yields CDR1 LGHDT and CDR2 YNNKEL (reference sequence). V lost 0 bases, J lost 7 bases, and 5 bases stayed unmatched. CDR3 in DNA: TGTGCCAGCAGCCAAGATGTAGCGGGAGGGGGAAATGAGCAGTTCTTC. Translation: CASSQDVAGGGNEQFF.

This clonotype came up a few times. The chain has TRBV12-3 or TRBV12-4 and TRBJ2-5; no clear D gene. The CDR3 contains 13 residues. The germline V and J ends were trimmed by 3 bases and 5 bases, with 10 bases remaining between them. CDR3 in amino acids: CASSFAAGETQYF. The CDR3 bases are TGTGCCAGCAGTTTTGCAGCCGGGGAGACCCAGTACTTC.